What follows are 30 T cell receptor beta chains derived from one specimen sequenced in a study of shared clonotypes between healthy human individuals. The assay was immunoSEQ multiplex PCR, and TCRdb's table has in-frame clones only and misses some. The sample carries about 960,000 clones, 70% to 85% recorded once. Input material: memory CD4+ T cells sorted from blood. Subset given: CD45RA-negative fraction. Every receptor here comes from a man aged 18 to 29 in good health.

The chain has TRBV6-1 and TRBJ2-5; no clear D gene. Germline loops: CDR1 MNHNS, CDR2 SASEGT. V was shortened by 8 bases and J by 0 bases, with 13 bases between the two germline ends. The CDR3 runs to 14 residues. CDR3 protein: CASGSRRNQETQYF. The CDR3 coding sequence is TGTGCCAGCGGTTCCCGGCGTAACCAAGAGACCCAGTACTTC.

The rearrangement uses TRBV27 and TRBJ1-6; D ambiguous. The CDR3 is 12 amino acids. Germline V gene lookup returns CDR1 MNHEY and CDR2 SMNVEV (reference sequence). V lost 6 bases, J lost 9 bases, and 9 bases lay in between. This chain's CDR3 is CASRPASSPLHF. The CDR3 bases are TGTGCCAGCAGGCCGGCGAGTTCACCCCTCCACTTT.

This chain connects TRBV5-1 to TRBJ2-7; TRBD1 is a possible D gene (5 bases). The ends were cut back, 0 bases at V and 5 bases at J, with 9 bases in the middle. This CDR3 comprises 13 residues. Germline CDR1 and CDR2: SGHRS and YFSETQ. For the CDR3, the DNA is TGCGCCAGCAGCTTGGCACAGGTGGACGAGCAGTACTTC. It encodes CASSLAQVDEQYF.

This sequence joins TRBV30 and TRBJ2-7; TRBD2 aligns across 8 bases. This CDR3 has 14 residues. From germline, CDR1 is GTSNPN and CDR2 SVGIG (reference sequence). J gave up 6 bases and V 5 bases, and 12 bases lay outside the gene matches. The CDR3 DNA follows: TGTGCCTGGGGAACTAGCGGCCCGGCGGGCGAGCAGTACTTC. The encoded protein is CAWGTSGPAGEQYF. The full variable domain, rest sourced from reference TRBV30 and TRBJ2-7, is SQTIHQWPATLVQPVGSPLSLECTVEGTSNPNLYWYRQAAGRGLQLLFYSVGIGQISSEVPQNLSASRPQDRQFILSSKKLLLSDSGFYLCAWGTSGPAGEQYFGPGTRLTVT.

This clone was detected only a few times. The V gene is TRBV2, the J gene TRBJ2-7, with D tentatively TRBD2 (5 bases). This CDR3 comprises 13 residues. The germline V gene encodes CDR1 SNHLY and CDR2 FYNNEI. V was pared by 7 bases and J by 2 bases, with 12 bases between. CDR3 in DNA: TGTGCCAGCAAGGACGAGGGAACCTACGAGCAGTACTTC. Amino acid sequence: CASKDEGTYEQYF.

The V gene is TRBV27, the J gene TRBJ1-5; D call uncertain. The germline CDR1 and CDR2 sequences are MNHEY and SMNVEV (reference sequence). Trimming removed 3 bases from V and 2 bases from J, with 11 bases in between. The CDR3 spans 15 residues. CDR3 bases: TGTGCCAGCAGTTTCAGTAGTCTCGGCAATCAGCCCCAGCATTTT. The encoded protein is CASSFSSLGNQPQHF.

The chain couples TRBV27 to TRBJ1-6; D uncertain. Germline CDR1 MNHEY, CDR2 SMNVEV (reference sequence). This CDR3 has 17 amino acids. Trimming removed 0 bases from V and 12 bases from J, with 21 bases in between. CDR3 protein: CASSLSGSTSGYLPLHF. CDR3 coding DNA: TGTGCCAGCAGTTTATCGGGGTCCACCTCGGGTTACCTACCCCTCCACTTT.

The chain employs TRBV6-1 and TRBJ1-6; TRBD1 might be the D (5 bases). Germline V gives CDR1 MNHNS, CDR2 SASEGT. V lost 7 bases to trimming and J lost 7 bases, with 8 bases between them. The CDR3 consists of 12 residues. The CDR3 DNA is TGTGCCAGCAATGGGGGGAATTCACCCCTCCACTTT. It codes for CASNGGNSPLHF.

The sample holds a few counts of this clone. The CDR3 reads CASSLDHRAGAVYNEQFF. Here the CDR3 DNA reads TGTGCCAGCAGCTTAGATCATCGAGCGGGAGCTGTCTACAATGAGCAGTTCTTC. The chain has TRBV11-2 and TRBJ2-1; 8 nucleotides align to TRBD2. The CDR3 contains 18 residues. V lost 0 bases, J lost 3 bases, and 10 bases stayed unmatched. Germline V CDR1 and CDR2: SGHAT, FQNNGV.

This rearrangement joins TRBV5-1 to TRBJ2-7, with D perhaps being TRBD1 or TRBD2 (6 bases each). The CDR3 runs to 15 residues. Germline CDR1 is SGHRS and CDR2 is YFSETQ. The ends were cut back, 3 bases at V and 3 bases at J, with 16 bases in the middle. The CDR3 loop reads CASSYGGGSGYEQYF. CDR3 DNA sequence: TGCGCCAGCAGCTACGGAGGGGGTAGCGGCTACGAGCAGTACTTC.

V gene TRBV19 combines with J gene TRBJ1-3; 8 positions agree with TRBD1. J lost 0 bases, V lost 3 bases, and 1 base had no gene match. The CDR3 sequence is 15 residues long. The germline V gene encodes CDR1 LNHDA and CDR2 SQIVND (reference sequence). Here the CDR3 reads CASSMGQDSGNTIYF. CDR3 sequence (DNA): TGTGCCAGTAGTATGGGACAGGACTCTGGAAACACCATATATTTT.

This sequence joins TRBV9 and TRBJ2-7; a possible D gene is TRBD2 (6 bases). CDR1 and CDR2 (germline): SGDLS, YYNGEE. The length of the CDR3 is 13 residues. Trimming left V 3 bases short and J 6 bases short, with 13 bases between. The CDR3 is CASSARVGGEQYF. DNA for the CDR3: TGTGCCAGCAGCGCCCGCGTGGGGGGCGAGCAGTACTTC.

On this clone itself: Other nucleotide sequences in the sample specify the same CDR3. This chain joins TRBV2 and TRBJ1-5; D ambiguous. Trimming left V 3 bases short and J 4 bases short, with 7 bases between. Germline CDR1 reads SNHLY; CDR2 reads FYNNEI. CDR3 size: 13 residues. The CDR3 DNA is TGTGCCAGCAGTGATGGCCAGAATCAGCCCCAGCATTTT. Amino acids: CASSDGQNQPQHF.

The rearrangement links TRBV7-2 to TRBJ2-5, with D tentatively TRBD1 (6 bases). The CDR3 covers 16 residues. V dropped 1 base and J dropped 4 bases, with 16 bases sitting between them. Germline CDR1 and CDR2: SGHTA and FQGNSA. The CDR3 region is CASSLGHSGVGETQYF. CDR3 coding DNA: TGTGCCAGCAGCTTAGGCCACTCAGGGGTCGGAGAGACCCAGTACTTC.

The J gene is TRBJ2-2, the V gene TRBV5-4, with D perhaps assigned TRBD1 or TRBD2 (5 bases each). Germline CDR1 and CDR2: SGHNT and YYREEE (reference sequence). This CDR3 region has 16 residues. Trimming removed 4 bases from V and 0 bases from J, with 13 bases in between. The DNA for the CDR3 is TGTGCCAGCAGCAAGAGGGGCTACGCGAACACCGGGGAGCTGTTTTTT. Translating gives CASSKRGYANTGELFF.

The chain couples TRBV4-3 to TRBJ1-1, with D perhaps TRBD1 (6 bases). Looked up from germline, CDR1 is LGHNA and CDR2 is YSLEER. The germline V and J ends were trimmed by 1 base and 4 bases, with 10 bases remaining between them. The CDR3 sequence is 14 residues long. CDR3 nucleotides: TGCGCCAGCAGCCAAGTGGGAGGGGGCACTGAAGCTTTCTTT. Its translation: CASSQVGGGTEAFF.

This chain connects TRBV2 to TRBJ1-4, with D tentatively TRBD1 (6 bases). Deletions cut 6 bases from V and 5 bases from J, with 13 bases between. From germline, CDR1 is SNHLY and CDR2 FYNNEI. The CDR3 sequence is 14 residues long. The CDR3 nucleotides are TGTGCCAGCAGGGAGGGGGGAGCGAATGAAAAACTGTTTTTT. Protein: CASREGGANEKLFF.

The genes are TRBV9 and TRBJ2-7, with a possible D match to TRBD2 (5 bases). Trimming took 3 bases from V and 0 from J, leaving 16 bases between them. The germline V gene has CDR1 SGDLS and CDR2 YYNGEE. This CDR3 comprises 16 residues. CDR3: CASSGRGAALSYEQYF. CDR3 bases: TGTGCCAGCAGCGGCCGGGGAGCGGCCCTCTCCTACGAGCAGTACTTC.

The gene calls are TRBV6-4 and TRBJ2-6; D may be TRBD2 (5 bases). The CDR3 runs to 15 residues. With 0 bases removed from V and 13 bases from J, the gap between germline ends came to 16 bases. The germline V gene has CDR1 MRHNA and CDR2 SNTAGT. The CDR3 is CASSDSMFAPGVLTF. CDR3 in DNA: TGTGCCAGCAGTGACTCGATGTTCGCCCCGGGGGTCCTGACTTTC.

The chain recombines TRBV5-1 with TRBJ1-4; TRBD1 is a possible D gene (5 bases). Germline V CDR1 and CDR2: SGHRS, YFSETQ. Between the trimmed V and J ends, which lost 4 bases and 7 bases, there was a span of 14 bases. CDR3 size: 14 residues. For the CDR3, the DNA is TGCGCCAGCAGCAGCCCAGGGTTGGGTGAAAAACTGTTTTTT. Encoded protein: CASSSPGLGEKLFF.

The chain couples TRBV12-5 to TRBJ1-2, with a possible D match to TRBD1 (5 bases). The V gene lost 8 bases and the J gene lost 4 bases, with 20 bases spanning the gap. CDR3 length: 15 residues. CDR1 and CDR2 (germline): LGHNT, FRNRAP. For the CDR3, the DNA is TGTGCTAGTCCCAGGCGGGACTGGCCCCCCTATGGCTACACCTTC. Protein: CASPRRDWPPYGYTF.

This chain links TRBV10-3 with TRBJ2-3; D call uncertain. CDR1 is ENHRY, CDR2 SYGVKD, per germline. This CDR3 comprises 14 residues. Trimming left V 2 bases short and J 0 bases short, with 6 bases between. The CDR3: CAISEAYSTDTQYF. CDR3 coding DNA: TGTGCCATCAGTGAGGCCTACAGCACAGATACGCAGTATTTT.

Many counts were recorded for this clone. V and J are TRBV28 and TRBJ1-5, with D unresolved. V dropped 3 bases and J dropped 5 bases, with 8 bases sitting between them. CDR1 and CDR2 (germline): MDHEN, SYDVKM. The CDR3 runs to 13 residues. The DNA of the CDR3 is TGTGCCAGCAGTTTTAACGAGTATCAGCCCCAGCATTTT. Translation gives CASSFNEYQPQHF. The full variable domain, completed using reference TRBV28 and TRBJ1-5, is DVKVTQSSRYLVKRTGEKVFLECVQDMDHENMFWYRQDPGLGLRLIYFSYDVKMKEKGDIPEGYSVSREKKERFSLILESASTNQTSMYLCASSFNEYQPQHFGDGTRLSIL.

The J gene is TRBJ2-7, the V gene TRBV5-4; 12 nucleotides align to TRBD2. This CDR3 contains 15 residues. V lost 4 bases to trimming and J lost 5 bases; unmatched junction nucleotides: 7. The germline gives CDR1 SGHNT, CDR2 YYREEE (reference sequence). CDR3 residues: CASSKLAGGSDEQYF. CDR3 DNA: TGTGCCAGCAGCAAACTAGCGGGGGGTTCAGACGAGCAGTACTTC.

Worth noting for this clone: Distinct nucleotide sequences in the sample also encode this CDR3. J is TRBJ2-5 and V is TRBV5-1; the match to TRBD1 covers 7 bases. The germline gives CDR1 SGHRS, CDR2 YFSETQ. The trim removed 5 bases at V and 1 base at J, leaving 5 bases unmatched. The CDR3 extends over 14 amino acids. CDR3 amino acids: CASSSTGAQETQYF. In nucleotides, the CDR3 is TGCGCCAGCAGTTCCACAGGGGCCCAAGAGACCCAGTACTTC.

V and J are TRBV5-4 and TRBJ2-2; no clear D gene. CDR3 length: 16 residues. The V end lost 4 bases, the J end lost 7 bases, and 20 bases lay between the germline ends. Per germline, CDR1 SGHNT and CDR2 YYREEE (reference sequence). The CDR3 is CASSKKTSLPIGELFF. The CDR3, as DNA: TGTGCCAGCAGCAAAAAGACCTCTCTGCCGATCGGGGAGCTGTTTTTT.

The rearrangement joins TRBV7-9 to TRBJ1-5; TRBD1 might be the D (5 bases). The CDR3 runs 13 residues. V was pared by 5 bases and J by 7 bases, with 12 bases between. CDR1 and CDR2 from the germline V gene are SEHNR and FQNEAQ (reference sequence). The DNA of the CDR3 is TGTGCCAGCAGCCAGGACAACAGGCAGCCCCAGCATTTT. Amino acid sequence: CASSQDNRQPQHF.

J is TRBJ1-5 and V is TRBV19, with D possibly being TRBD1 (6 bases). Germline values: CDR1 LNHDA, CDR2 SQIVND (reference sequence). V lost 7 bases and J 3 bases, leaving 16 bases between the germline ends. This CDR3 has 15 amino acids. Here the CDR3 DNA reads TGTGCCAGTAAAAAGGCGGACAGCTTCAATCAGCCCCAGCATTTT. It encodes CASKKADSFNQPQHF.

V is TRBV27 and J is TRBJ2-2; D possibly uses TRBD1 or TRBD2 (5 bases each). V was shortened by 0 bases and J by 4 bases, with 9 bases between the two germline ends. The CDR3 has 15 amino acids. Germline V gene sequence: CDR1 MNHEY, CDR2 SMNVEV (reference sequence). The CDR3 sequence: CASSLSVGGTGELFF. In DNA form, the CDR3 reads TGTGCCAGCAGTTTATCGGTTGGGGGCACCGGGGAGCTGTTTTTT.

This clone was seen more than once but under ten times. The rearrangement uses TRBV6-4 and TRBJ2-2; no clear D gene. V was pared by 6 bases and J by 2 bases, with 7 bases between. The CDR3 length is 13 residues. From germline, CDR1 is MRHNA and CDR2 SNTAGT. CDR3 sequence (DNA): TGTGCCAGCAGCGTCGACAACACCGGGGAGCTGTTTTTT. Amino acid sequence: CASSVDNTGELFF.